Listed below are T cell receptor beta chains from one sample, sequenced in a study of identical twins. MiXCR was run by TCRdb on the 5' RACE reads, yielding one entry per CDR3 protein. The data show a few hundred thousand distinct CDR3 sequences, less than 9% seen once. The same data also went into a second study, on yellow fever vaccine responses in identical twins.

Sequenced: memory (CD45RO+) T cells sorted from blood. These TCRs come from a woman aged 18-29 years in good health. The CDR3 runs from the conserved cysteine through the conserved F or W. Each record gives: V gene, J gene, CDR3 protein.

>TRBV7-8|TRBJ2-7
CASSLGGLVRGEQYF
>TRBV6-4|TRBJ2-1
CASRDSNSEQFF
>TRBV5-1|TRBJ2-1
CASSFSEGSYNEQFF
>TRBV9|TRBJ2-1
CASSVAPMGQAYNEQFF
>TRBV7-7|TRBJ2-5
CASSPHPGGKETQYF
>TRBV5-5|TRBJ1-2
CASSLVGPGYTF
>TRBV7-9|TRBJ1-1
CASSRGLGGSDTEAFF
>TRBV28|TRBJ1-4
CASSGTVENEKLFF
>TRBV12-3/TRBV12-4|TRBJ1-5
CASNRGYNQPQHF
>TRBV7-2|TRBJ2-5
CASTEAGGRETQYF
>TRBV5-1|TRBJ2-1
CASSFSFGEEQFF
>TRBV28|TRBJ2-1
CASSLWKTSGSNEQFF
>TRBV6-5|TRBJ2-6
CASSYVTGSSLPGANVLTF
>TRBV6-1|TRBJ2-1
CASSGGQGRYNEQFF
>TRBV3-1|TRBJ2-1
CASRKGVAGGYEQFF
>TRBV2|TRBJ2-1
CASSGVSGIYNEQFF
>TRBV18|TRBJ2-3
CASSPPGLAQDTQYF
>TRBV9|TRBJ1-3
CASSVSGSGNTIYF
>TRBV28|TRBJ2-1
CASSTPGLAANYNEQFF
>TRBV11-2|TRBJ2-6
CASSAGFSGANVLTF
>TRBV7-8|TRBJ2-5
CASSPGTSGRETQYF
>TRBV27|TRBJ2-1
CASSTGGSSYNEQFF
>TRBV9|TRBJ2-7
CASSAESRPTYEQYF
>TRBV7-2|TRBJ2-3
CASSTTGDGADTQYF
>TRBV20-1|TRBJ2-7
CSAASSRYEQYF
>TRBV20-1|TRBJ1-1
CSAFIWGRVNTEAFF
>TRBV14|TRBJ2-3
CASSQDQAGMYTDTQYF
>TRBV5-1|TRBJ1-1
CASSTGITPEAFF
>TRBV3-1|TRBJ2-3
CASSQGPYTQYF
>TRBV5-1|TRBJ2-1
CASSRRSAGVYNEQFF
>TRBV14|TRBJ1-6
CASSQAQASPLHF
>TRBV3-1|TRBJ2-2
CASSQENSGAGELFF
>TRBV28|TRBJ2-6
CASYTATGTGVSGANVLTF
>TRBV11-1|TRBJ2-1
CASSPTVGSVSSYNEQFF
>TRBV3-1|TRBJ2-1
CASSAPGGSYNEQFF
>TRBV29-1|TRBJ2-3
CSVAAGHSTDTQYF
>TRBV6-5|TRBJ2-1
CASSSSGIVAYNEQFF
>TRBV12-5|TRBJ1-1
CASGLVSGSEAFF
>TRBV18|TRBJ1-1
CASSPGPDRQTEAFF
>TRBV7-8|TRBJ2-2
CASSLSRAYTGELFF
>TRBV27|TRBJ2-3
CASRGGVTDTQYF
>TRBV6-2/TRBV6-3|TRBJ2-1
CASSYDEKTKQFF
>TRBV6-1|TRBJ1-6
CASSERTRGNLHF
>TRBV7-9|TRBJ2-1
CASSFLAGGPAHNEQFF